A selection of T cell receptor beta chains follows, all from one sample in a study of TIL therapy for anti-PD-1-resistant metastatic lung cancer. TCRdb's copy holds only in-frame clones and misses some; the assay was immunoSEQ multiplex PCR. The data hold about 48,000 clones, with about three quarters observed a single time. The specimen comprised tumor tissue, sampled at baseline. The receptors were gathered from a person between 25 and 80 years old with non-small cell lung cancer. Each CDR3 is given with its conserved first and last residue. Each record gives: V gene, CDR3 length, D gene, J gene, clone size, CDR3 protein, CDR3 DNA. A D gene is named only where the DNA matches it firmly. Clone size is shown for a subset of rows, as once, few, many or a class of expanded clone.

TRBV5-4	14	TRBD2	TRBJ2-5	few	CASSQRLAWETQYF	TGTGCCAGCAGCCAAAGACTAGCGTGGGAGACCCAGTACTTC
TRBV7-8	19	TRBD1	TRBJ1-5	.	CASSYGGQGANQGNQPQHF	TGTGCCAGCAGCTACGGGGGACAGGGGGCTAATCAGGGCAATCAGCCCCAGCATTTT
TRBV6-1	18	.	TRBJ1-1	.	CASSDPRTGYRVNTEAFF	TGTGCCAGCAGTGACCCTCGAACAGGGTATCGGGTGAACACTGAAGCTTTCTTT
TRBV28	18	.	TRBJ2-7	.	CASTPRGAGSSLRYEQYF	TGTGCCAGCACCCCTAGGGGGGCAGGGTCCTCTCTGCGGTACGAGCAGTACTTC
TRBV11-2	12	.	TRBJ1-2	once	CASSLSGYGYTF	TGTGCCAGCAGCTTATCGGGGTATGGCTACACCTTC
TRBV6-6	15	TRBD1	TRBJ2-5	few	CASNNPGQGGETQYF	TGTGCCAGCAACAACCCGGGACAGGGGGGGGAGACCCAGTACTTC
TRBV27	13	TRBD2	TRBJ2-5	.	CASSLGPGTSGYF	TGTGCCAGCAGCCTCGGGCCTGGGACTAGCGGGTACTTC
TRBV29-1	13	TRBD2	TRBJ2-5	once	CSVGLAVQETQYF	TGCAGCGTGGGACTAGCGGTACAAGAGACCCAGTACTTC
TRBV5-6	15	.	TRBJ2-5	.	CASSSGGQGRETQYF	TGTGCCAGCAGCTCGGGAGGACAGGGAAGGGAGACCCAGTACTTC
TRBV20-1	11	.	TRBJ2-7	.	CSATRNYEQYF	TGCAGTGCTACGAGAAATTACGAGCAGTACTTC
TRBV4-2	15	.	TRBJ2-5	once	CASSQVATKEETQYF	TGTGCCAGCAGCCAAGTGGCGACTAAAGAAGAGACCCAGTACTTC
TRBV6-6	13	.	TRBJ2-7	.	CASRLTGTYEQYF	TGTGCCAGCAGGCTGACAGGAACCTACGAGCAGTACTTC
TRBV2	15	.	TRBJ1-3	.	CASSATGDSGNTIYF	TGTGCCAGCAGTGCTACCGGGGACTCTGGAAACACCATATATTTT
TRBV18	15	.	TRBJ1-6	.	CASSPILGVDSPLHF	TGTGCCAGCTCACCGATTTTAGGGGTTGATTCACCCCTCCACTTT
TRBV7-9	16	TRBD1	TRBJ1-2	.	CASSKGGSGTGIGYTF	TGTGCCAGCAGCAAAGGTGGTTCCGGGACAGGGATTGGCTACACCTTC
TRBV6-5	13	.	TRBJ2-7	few	CASGRTLSYEQYF	TGTGCCAGCGGCCGGACACTCTCCTACGAGCAGTACTTC
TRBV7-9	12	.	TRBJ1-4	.	CASGQSNEKLFF	TGTGCCAGCGGGCAGTCGAATGAAAAACTGTTTTTT
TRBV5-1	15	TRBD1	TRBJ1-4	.	CASSLAGTGVEKLFF	TGCGCCAGCAGCTTGGCGGGGACAGGGGTTGAAAAACTGTTTTTT
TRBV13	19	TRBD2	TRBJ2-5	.	CASSIRTSGGFFYQETQYF	TGTGCCAGCAGCATCCGGACTAGCGGGGGATTCTTCTACCAAGAGACCCAGTACTTC
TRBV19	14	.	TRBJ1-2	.	CASTQWGENYGYTF	TGTGCCAGTACCCAATGGGGGGAAAACTATGGCTACACCTTC
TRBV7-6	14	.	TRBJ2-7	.	CASSHGKGSYEQYF	TGTGCCAGCAGCCATGGGAAAGGCTCCTACGAGCAGTACTTC
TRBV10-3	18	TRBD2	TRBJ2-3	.	CAISESLAGTTTTDTQYF	TGTGCCATCAGTGAGTCCCTAGCGGGGACCACAACAACAGATACGCAGTATTTT
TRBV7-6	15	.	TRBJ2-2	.	CASSLGGANTGELFF	TGTGCCAGCAGCTTAGGCGGCGCGAACACCGGGGAGCTGTTTTTT
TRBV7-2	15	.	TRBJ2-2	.	CASSQTRPGTGELFF	TGTGCCAGCAGTCAGACTCGCCCTGGGACCGGGGAGCTGTTTTTT